This entry features one T cell receptor (beta chain) sequence. Its antigen remains unknown. The sample belongs to a study of human T cells and chemical hapten exposure. Time point meaning: pre-sensitization, week 0. Treatment: therapeutic diphenylcyclopropenone sensitization with weekly scalp DPC. The study's findings and limits: TCRs above 1 in 1000 frequency did not change with DPC sensitization.

The germline V gene has CDR1 SGHRS and CDR2 YFSETQ. The CDR3 is 13 amino acids. Trimming took off 5 bases at V and 5 bases at J, with 11 bases between the two ends. One entry per CDR3 protein results from TCRdb running MiXCR on the RACE reads. The sample records fewer than 300,000 distinct CDR3 sequences, approximately 8.6% being singletons. The TCR sequence derives from a middle-aged woman with alopecia areata. Some clones in this sample may be carry-over from other donors' samples. The specimen was whole blood, collected in connection with sensitization to the hapten diphenylcyclopropenone (DPC). The rearrangement links TRBV5-1 to TRBJ1-5, with unresolved D. In DNA form, the CDR3 reads TGCGCCAGCAGGGTGGACTCCGATCAGCCCCAGCATTTT. Amino acid sequence: CASRVDSDQPQHF.